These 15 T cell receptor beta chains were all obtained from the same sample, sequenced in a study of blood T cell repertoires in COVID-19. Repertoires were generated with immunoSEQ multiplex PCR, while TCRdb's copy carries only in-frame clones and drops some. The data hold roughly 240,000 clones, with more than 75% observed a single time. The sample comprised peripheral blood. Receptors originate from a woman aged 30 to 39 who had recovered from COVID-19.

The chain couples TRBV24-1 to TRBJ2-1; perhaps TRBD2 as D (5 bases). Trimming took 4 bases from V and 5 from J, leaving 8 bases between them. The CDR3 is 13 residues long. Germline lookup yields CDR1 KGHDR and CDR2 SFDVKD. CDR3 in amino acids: CATSDGVNNEQFF. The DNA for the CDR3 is TGTGCCACCAGTGACGGGGTTAACAATGAGCAGTTCTTC.

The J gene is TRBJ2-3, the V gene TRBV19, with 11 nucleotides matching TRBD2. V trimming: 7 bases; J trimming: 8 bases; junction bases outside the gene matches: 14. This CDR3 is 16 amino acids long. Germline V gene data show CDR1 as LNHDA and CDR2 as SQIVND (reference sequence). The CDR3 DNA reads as TGTGCCAGTACCACACTCACTAGCGGGGGCGGAGGTACGCAGTATTTT. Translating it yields CASTTLTSGGGGTQYF.

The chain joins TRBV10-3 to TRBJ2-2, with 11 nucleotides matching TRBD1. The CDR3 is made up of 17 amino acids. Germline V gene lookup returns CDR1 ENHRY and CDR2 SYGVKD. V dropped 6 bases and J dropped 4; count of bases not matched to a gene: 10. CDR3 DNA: TGTGCCATCAGCGGACAGGGGGCGGTGACGAGCACCGGGGAGCTGTTTTTT. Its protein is CAISGQGAVTSTGELFF.

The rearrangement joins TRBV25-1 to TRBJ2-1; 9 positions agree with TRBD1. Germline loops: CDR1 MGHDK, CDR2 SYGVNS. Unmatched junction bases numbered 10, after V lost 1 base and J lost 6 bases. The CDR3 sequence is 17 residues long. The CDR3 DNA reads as TGTGCCAGCAGTGAATCCCTCGGACAGGGGACCACCAATGAGCAGTTCTTC. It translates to CASSESLGQGTTNEQFF.

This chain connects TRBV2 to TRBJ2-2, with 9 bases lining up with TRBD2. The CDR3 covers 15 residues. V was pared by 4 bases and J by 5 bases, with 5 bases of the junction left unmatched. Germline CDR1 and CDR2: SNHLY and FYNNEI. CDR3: CASSVMGLATGELFF. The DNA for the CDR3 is TGTGCCAGCAGTGTAATGGGACTAGCTACCGGGGAGCTGTTTTTT. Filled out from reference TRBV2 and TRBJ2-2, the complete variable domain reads EPEVTQTPSHQVTQMGQEVILRCVPISNHLYFYWYRQILGQKVEFLVSFYNNEISEKSEIFDDQFSVERPDGSNFTLKIRSTKLEDSAMYFCASSVMGLATGELFFGEGSRLTVL.

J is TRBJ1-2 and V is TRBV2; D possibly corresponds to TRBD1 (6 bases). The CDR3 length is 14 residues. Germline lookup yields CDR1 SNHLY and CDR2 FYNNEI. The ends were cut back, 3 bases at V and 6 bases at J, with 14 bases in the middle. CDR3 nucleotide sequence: TGTGCCAGCAGTGATCGGACAGTTACGGATGGCTACACCTTC. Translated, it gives CASSDRTVTDGYTF.

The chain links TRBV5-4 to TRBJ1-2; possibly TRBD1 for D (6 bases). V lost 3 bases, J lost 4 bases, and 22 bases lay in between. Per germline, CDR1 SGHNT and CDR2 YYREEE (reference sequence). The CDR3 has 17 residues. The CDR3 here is CASSSVQAAGGPYGYTF. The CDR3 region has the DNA TGTGCCAGCAGCTCCGTGCAGGCTGCCGGGGGGCCCTATGGCTACACCTTC. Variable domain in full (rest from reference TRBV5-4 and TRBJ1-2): ETGVTQSPTHLIKTRGQQVTLRCSSQSGHNTVSWYQQALGQGPQFIFQYYREEENGRGNFPPRFSGLQFPNYSSELNVNALELDDSALYLCASSSVQAAGGPYGYTFGSGTRLTVV.

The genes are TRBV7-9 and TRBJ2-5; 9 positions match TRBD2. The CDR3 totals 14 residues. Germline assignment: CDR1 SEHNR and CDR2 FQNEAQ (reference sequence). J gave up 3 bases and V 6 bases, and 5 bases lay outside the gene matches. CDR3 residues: CASRGGGAEETQYF. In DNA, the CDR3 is TGTGCCAGCAGAGGCGGGGGGGCTGAAGAGACCCAGTACTTC.

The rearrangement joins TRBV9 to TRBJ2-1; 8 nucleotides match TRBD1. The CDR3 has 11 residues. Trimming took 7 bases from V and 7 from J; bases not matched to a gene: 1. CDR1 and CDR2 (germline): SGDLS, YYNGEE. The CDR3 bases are TGTGCCAGCGACAGGGGAAATGAGCAGTTCTTC. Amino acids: CASDRGNEQFF. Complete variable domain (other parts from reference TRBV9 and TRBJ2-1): DSGVTQTPKHLITATGQRVTLRCSPRSGDLSVYWYQQSLDQGLQFLIQYYNGEERAKGNILERFSAQQFPDLHSELNLSSLELGDSALYFCASDRGNEQFFGPGTRLTVL.

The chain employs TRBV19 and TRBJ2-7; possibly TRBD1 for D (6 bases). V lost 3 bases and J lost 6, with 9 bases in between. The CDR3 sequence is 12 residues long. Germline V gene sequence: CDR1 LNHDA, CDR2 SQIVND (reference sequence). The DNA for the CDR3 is TGTGCCAGTAGTATCGGCAGGGGCGAGCAGTACTTC. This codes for CASSIGRGEQYF.

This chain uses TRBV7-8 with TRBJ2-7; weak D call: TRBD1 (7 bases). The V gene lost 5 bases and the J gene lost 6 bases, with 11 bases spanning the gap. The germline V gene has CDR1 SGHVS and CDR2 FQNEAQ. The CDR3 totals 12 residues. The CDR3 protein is CASSSQGGEQYF. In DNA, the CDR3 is TGTGCCAGCAGCAGCCAGGGGGGCGAGCAGTACTTC.

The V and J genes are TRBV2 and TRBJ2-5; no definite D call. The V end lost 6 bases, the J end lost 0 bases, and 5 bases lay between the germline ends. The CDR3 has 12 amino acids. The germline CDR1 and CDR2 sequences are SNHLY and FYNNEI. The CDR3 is CASRTDQETQYF. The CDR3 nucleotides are TGTGCCAGCAGAACAGACCAAGAGACCCAGTACTTC.

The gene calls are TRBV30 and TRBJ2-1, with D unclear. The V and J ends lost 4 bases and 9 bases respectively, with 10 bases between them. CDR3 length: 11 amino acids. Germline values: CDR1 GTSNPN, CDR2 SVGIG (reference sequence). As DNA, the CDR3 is TGTGCCTGGACCTCGGGTACTGAGCAGTTCTTC. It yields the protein CAWTSGTEQFF.

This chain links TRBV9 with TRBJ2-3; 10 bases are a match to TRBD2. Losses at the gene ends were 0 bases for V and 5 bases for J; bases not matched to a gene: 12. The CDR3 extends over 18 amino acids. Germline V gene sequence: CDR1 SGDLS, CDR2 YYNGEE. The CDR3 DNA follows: TGTGCCAGCAGCGTAGGGCTAGCGGGGGCTGCCAAGGAAGATACGCAGTATTTT. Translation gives CASSVGLAGAAKEDTQYF. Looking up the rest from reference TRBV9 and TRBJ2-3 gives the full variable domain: DSGVTQTPKHLITATGQRVTLRCSPRSGDLSVYWYQQSLDQGLQFLIQYYNGEERAKGNILERFSAQQFPDLHSELNLSSLELGDSALYFCASSVGLAGAAKEDTQYFGPGTRLTVL.

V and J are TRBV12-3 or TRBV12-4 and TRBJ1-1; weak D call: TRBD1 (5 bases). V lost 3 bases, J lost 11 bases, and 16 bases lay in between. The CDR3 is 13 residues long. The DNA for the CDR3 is TGTGCCAGCAGTTTGACTCGGGGGGTTGAGGCTTTCTTT. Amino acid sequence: CASSLTRGVEAFF.